This TCR beta chain originates from a study of tumor and adjacent non-tumor tissue in lung cancer. As concerns this clonotype: Here the CDR3 omits its conserved ending phenylalanine or tryptophan, so a read error is the likely source.

Three rounds of nested PCR, following a modified ARM-PCR protocol, produced the TCRbeta library. MiXCR, applied by TCRdb to the multiplex PCR reads, yields one record per CDR3 protein. Of some 66,000 distinct CDR3 sequences in the sample, around 61% were seen once. Germline-derived CDR1 and CDR2 are SQVTM and ANQGSEA. CDR3 size: 15 residues. The template was RNA from unsorted bulk tissue. This non-tumor lung sample came from over 3 cm beyond the tumor edge. The J gene is TRBJ2-6, the V gene TRBV29-1; the D gene could be TRBD1 or TRBD2 (5 bases each). Sequenced sample: distant non-tumor lung tissue. This receptor was identified in an older man with non-small cell lung cancer. The CDR3 coding sequence is TGCACCGTTGAACTAGGGGTATCTGGGGCCAACGTCCTGACTATC. As protein: CTVELGVSGANVLTI.